What follows are 9 T cell receptor beta chains derived from one specimen sequenced in a study of beta chain features in type 1 diabetes. Broader study findings: TCRB CDR3 length was moderately but significantly reduced in all four CD4+ subsets of Type 1 diabetes patients.

Since all of the isolated RNA was reverse transcribed, expressed TCRB transcripts were what got sequenced. Some clones are missing from TCRdb's copy, which holds only in-frame ones; the method was immunoSEQ multiplex PCR. The data show almost 350,000 clones, around 9.3% seen once. These receptors' antigens are unknown. Sequenced sample: central memory CD4+ T cells from blood. The source of these receptors is a man aged 30 to 45 with type 1 diabetes.

This clone has just a few counts. The J gene is TRBJ1-6, the V gene TRBV6-6; D call uncertain. V lost 6 bases and J 10 bases, leaving 19 bases between the germline ends. This CDR3 is built from 15 residues. Germline V CDR1 and CDR2: MNHNY, SVGAGI (reference sequence). The CDR3 loop reads CASSYEEGARSPLHF. The CDR3 DNA reads as TGTGCCAGCAGCTACGAAGAGGGAGCGAGGTCACCCCTCCACTTT.

The CDR3 region has the DNA TGTGCCAGCTCACCAGAAATGAACACTGAAGCTTTCTTT. The encoded protein is CASSPEMNTEAFF. V is TRBV18 and J is TRBJ1-1; D remains ambiguous. Germline V lookup: CDR1 KGHSH, CDR2 LQKENI. Trimming took off 2 bases at V and 0 bases at J, with 4 bases between the two ends. CDR3 length: 13 residues.

This clone has a count of ten or more. The chain uses TRBV2 and TRBJ1-2; 8 bases match TRBD1. Germline V gene sequence: CDR1 SNHLY, CDR2 FYNNEI. The CDR3 sequence is 15 residues long. V shed 6 bases, J shed 4 bases, and the junction held 10 bases outside the gene matches. CDR3 amino acids: CASSTGTGWGYGYTF. In DNA form, the CDR3 reads TGTGCCAGCAGCACCGGGACAGGTTGGGGCTATGGCTACACCTTC.

This chain connects TRBV5-4 to TRBJ2-5; 7 bases align to TRBD2. Germline assignment: CDR1 SGHNT and CDR2 YYREEE (reference sequence). Unmatched junction bases numbered 7, after V lost 4 bases and J lost 1 base. The CDR3 loop spans 15 amino acids. The CDR3 DNA is TGTGCCAGCAGCCCGGAGGGCGGGAGCCAAGAGACCCAGTACTTC. Translation gives CASSPEGGSQETQYF.

This clone was picked up many times. The chain combines TRBV10-3 with TRBJ2-1; no reliable D call. This CDR3 is built from 11 residues. Germline values: CDR1 ENHRY, CDR2 SYGVKD. The V gene lost 6 bases and the J gene lost 5 bases, with 5 bases spanning the gap. Here the CDR3 reads CAIRTDNEQFF. The CDR3 bases are TGTGCCATCAGGACCGACAATGAGCAGTTCTTC.

This clone was observed a handful of times. The chain combines TRBV19 with TRBJ1-1; D remains unclear. Germline lookup yields CDR1 LNHDA and CDR2 SQIVND (reference sequence). V lost 8 bases to trimming and J lost 6 bases, with 19 bases between them. The CDR3 is 14 amino acids. CDR3 bases: TGTGCCAGTTACCCCCGCTACTTCACGGCTGAAGCTTTCTTT. Translation gives CASYPRYFTAEAFF.

The chain uses TRBV7-2 and TRBJ1-5; 7 bases are shared with TRBD1. The V segment lost 4 bases and the J segment 4 bases; nucleotides outside the gene matches: 4. The CDR3 runs 14 residues. Germline V gene sequence: CDR1 SGHTA, CDR2 FQGNSA. The CDR3 is CASSSRTGNQPQHF. CDR3 coding DNA: TGTGCCAGCAGCTCGAGGACAGGTAATCAGCCCCAGCATTTT. Variable domain in full (rest from reference TRBV7-2 and TRBJ1-5): GAGVSQSPSNKVTEKGKDVELRCDPISGHTALYWYRQSLGQGLEFLIYFQGNSAPDKSGLPSDRFSAERTGGSVSTLTIQRTQQEDSAVYLCASSSRTGNQPQHFGDGTRLSIL.

The chain links TRBV19 to TRBJ2-3, with D possibly being TRBD1 or TRBD2 (5 bases each). CDR1 is LNHDA, CDR2 SQIVND, per germline (reference sequence). Trimming shortened V by 3 bases and J by 5 bases, and 24 bases separated the two germline ends. This CDR3 comprises 18 residues. The CDR3 region is CASSIQYGTVVLRDTQYF. As DNA, the CDR3 is TGTGCCAGTAGTATCCAATACGGGACGGTGGTACTAAGAGATACGCAGTATTTT.

The chain uses TRBV5-1 and TRBJ2-4, with 7 bases fitting TRBD1. The CDR3 runs 13 residues. V shed 4 bases, J shed 5 bases, and the junction held 3 bases outside the gene matches. CDR1 and CDR2 (germline): SGHRS, YFSETQ. Here the CDR3 reads CASSPGQENIQYF. Written as DNA, the CDR3 is TGCGCCAGCAGCCCCGGACAGGAAAACATTCAGTACTTC.